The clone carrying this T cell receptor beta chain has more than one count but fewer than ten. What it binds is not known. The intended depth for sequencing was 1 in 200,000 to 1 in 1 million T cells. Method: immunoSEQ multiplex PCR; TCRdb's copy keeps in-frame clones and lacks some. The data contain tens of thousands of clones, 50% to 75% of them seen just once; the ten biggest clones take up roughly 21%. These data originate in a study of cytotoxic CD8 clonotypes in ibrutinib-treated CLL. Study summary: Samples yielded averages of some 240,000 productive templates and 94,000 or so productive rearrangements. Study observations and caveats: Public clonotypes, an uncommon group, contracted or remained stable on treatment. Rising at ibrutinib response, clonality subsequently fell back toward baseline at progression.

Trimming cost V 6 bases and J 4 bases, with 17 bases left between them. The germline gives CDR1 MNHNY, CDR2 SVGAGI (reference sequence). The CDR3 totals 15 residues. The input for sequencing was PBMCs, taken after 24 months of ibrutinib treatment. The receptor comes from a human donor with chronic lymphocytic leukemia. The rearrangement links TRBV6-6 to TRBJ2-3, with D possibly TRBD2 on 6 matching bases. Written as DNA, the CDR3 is TGTGCCAGCAGAAGTGCGGGATTCCCAGCAGATACGCAGTATTTT. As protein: CASRSAGFPADTQYF.